This T cell receptor beta chain derives from a study of naive and memory T cell subsets. Study results and caveats: Naive repertoires, especially CD8, held a few larger clonotypes, possibly memory cells re-expressing CD45RA.

With V trimmed by 3 bases and J by 4 bases, 9 bases remained unmatched. Germline values: CDR1 SGDLS, CDR2 YYNGEE. The CDR3 has 16 residues. This clonotype has at least ten counts. Its target is unknown. Two oligonucleotides, mixed equimolar, formed the beta constant-region primer covering TRBC1 and TRBC2. The ligated cDNA underwent four PCR rounds using SP2 and nested alpha and beta constant-region primers. TCRdb re-called the UMI-ligation and nested PCR reads through MiXCR, storing one row per CDR3 protein. The table shows over 110,000 distinct CDR3 sequences, with approximately 20% occurring only once.

Material for sequencing was naive CD8+ T cells from blood. The chain uses TRBV9 and TRBJ2-3; 9 bases agree with TRBD2. This TCR was sampled from a human donor in good health. As DNA, the CDR3 is TGTGCCAGCAGCGCCGAGGCGGGAGGGCCGGCAGATACGCAGTATTTT. Its protein product is CASSAEAGGPADTQYF.